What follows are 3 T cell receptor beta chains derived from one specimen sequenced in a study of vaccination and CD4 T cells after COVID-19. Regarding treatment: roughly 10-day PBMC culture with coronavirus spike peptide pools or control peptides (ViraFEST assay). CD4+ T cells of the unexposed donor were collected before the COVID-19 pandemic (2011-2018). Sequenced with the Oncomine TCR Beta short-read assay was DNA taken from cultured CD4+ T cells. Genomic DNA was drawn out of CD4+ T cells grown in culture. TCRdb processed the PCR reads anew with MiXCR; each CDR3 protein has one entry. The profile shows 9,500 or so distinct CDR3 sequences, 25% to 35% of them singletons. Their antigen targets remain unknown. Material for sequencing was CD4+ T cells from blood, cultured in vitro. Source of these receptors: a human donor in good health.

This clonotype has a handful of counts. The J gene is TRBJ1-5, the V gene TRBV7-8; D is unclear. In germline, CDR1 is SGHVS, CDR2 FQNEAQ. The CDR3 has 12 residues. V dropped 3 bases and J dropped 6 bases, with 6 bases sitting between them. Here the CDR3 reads CASSFRSQPQHF. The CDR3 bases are TGTGCCAGCAGCTTTCGCTCTCAGCCCCAGCATTTT.

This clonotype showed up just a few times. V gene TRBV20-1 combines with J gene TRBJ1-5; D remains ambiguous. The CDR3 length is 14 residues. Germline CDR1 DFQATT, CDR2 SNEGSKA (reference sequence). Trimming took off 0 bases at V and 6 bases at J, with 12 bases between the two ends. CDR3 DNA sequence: TGCAGTGCTAGAGACAAGGGAGGGAGTCAGCCCCAGCATTTT. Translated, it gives CSARDKGGSQPQHF.

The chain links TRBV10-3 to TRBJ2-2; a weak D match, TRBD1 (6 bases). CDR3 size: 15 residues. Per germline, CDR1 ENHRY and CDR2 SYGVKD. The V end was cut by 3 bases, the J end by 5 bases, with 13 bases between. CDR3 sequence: CAISDSTDSTGELFF. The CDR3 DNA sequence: TGTGCCATCAGTGACTCGACGGACAGTACCGGGGAGCTGTTTTTT.